This T cell receptor (beta chain) emerged from a study of OX40 agonist ivuxolimab in advanced cancers. In its sample, this clone was seen once. Its antigen is not identified. Some clones are missing from TCRdb's copy, which holds only in-frame ones; the method was immunoSEQ multiplex PCR. This sample carries approximately 54,000 clones, approximately 84% of them seen once, and the ten largest clones take 2.5% to 3.5%. The CDR3 is 16 residues long. Germline CDR1 SGHTA, CDR2 FQGTGA. V was shortened by 5 bases and J by 0 bases, with 13 bases between the two germline ends. Study-level findings and limits: The average count of expanded clones was higher among CD8+ T cells than among CD4+.

Sequencing used CD4+ or CD8+ T cells sorted from blood, obtained in a trial of the OX40 agonist ivuxolimab. This TCR derives from an adult with an advanced solid tumor such as melanoma, head and neck, liver or kidney cancer. The chain combines TRBV7-3 with TRBJ2-2; the D is unclear. CDR3 nucleotide sequence: TGTGCCAGCAGCCAAAATGGCGGCGCGAACACCGGGGAGCTGTTTTTT. Translating it yields CASSQNGGANTGELFF.